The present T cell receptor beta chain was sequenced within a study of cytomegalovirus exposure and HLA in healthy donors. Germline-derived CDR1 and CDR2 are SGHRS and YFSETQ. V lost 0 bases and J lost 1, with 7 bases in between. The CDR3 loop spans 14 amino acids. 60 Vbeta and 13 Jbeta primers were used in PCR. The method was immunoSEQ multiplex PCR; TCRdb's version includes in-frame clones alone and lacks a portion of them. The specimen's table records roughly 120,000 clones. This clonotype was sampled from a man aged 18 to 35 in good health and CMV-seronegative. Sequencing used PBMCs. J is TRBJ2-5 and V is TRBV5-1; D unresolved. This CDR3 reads CASSLVATQETQYF. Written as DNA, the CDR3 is TGCGCCAGCAGCTTGGTGGCAACCCAAGAGACCCAGTACTTC.